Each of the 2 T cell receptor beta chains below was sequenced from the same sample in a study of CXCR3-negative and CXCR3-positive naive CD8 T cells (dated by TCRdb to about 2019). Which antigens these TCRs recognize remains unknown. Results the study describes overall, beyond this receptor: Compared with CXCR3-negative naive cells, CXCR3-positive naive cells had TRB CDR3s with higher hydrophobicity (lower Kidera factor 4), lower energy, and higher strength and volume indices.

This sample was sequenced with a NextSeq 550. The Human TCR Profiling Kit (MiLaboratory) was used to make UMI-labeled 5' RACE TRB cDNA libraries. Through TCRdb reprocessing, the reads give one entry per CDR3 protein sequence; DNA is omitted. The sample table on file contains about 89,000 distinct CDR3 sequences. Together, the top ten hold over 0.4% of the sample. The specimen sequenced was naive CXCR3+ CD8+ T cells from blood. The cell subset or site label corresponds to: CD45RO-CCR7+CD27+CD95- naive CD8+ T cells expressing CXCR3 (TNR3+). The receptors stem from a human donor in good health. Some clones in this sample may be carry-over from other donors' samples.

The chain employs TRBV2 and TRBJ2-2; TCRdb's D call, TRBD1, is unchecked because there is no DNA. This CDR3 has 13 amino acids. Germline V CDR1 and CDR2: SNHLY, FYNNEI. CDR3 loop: CAWGQWRNRELFF. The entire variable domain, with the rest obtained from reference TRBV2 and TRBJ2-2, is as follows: EPEVTQTPSHQVTQMGQEVILRCVPISNHLYFYWYRQILGQKVEFLVSFYNNEISEKSEIFDDQFSVERPDGSNFTLKIRSTKLEDSAMYFCAWGQWRNRELFFGEGSRLTVL.

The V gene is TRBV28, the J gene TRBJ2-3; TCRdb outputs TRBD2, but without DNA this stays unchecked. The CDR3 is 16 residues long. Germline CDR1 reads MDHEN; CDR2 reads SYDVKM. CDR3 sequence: CASSAAGGGRADTQYF.